Listed here are 25 T cell receptor beta chains from one sample, sequenced in a study of CD8 T cells in Susac syndrome. With random hexamers, roughly 0.5 to 1 ug RNA was reverse transcribed. TCRdb re-derived calls from the immunoSEQ multiplex PCR reads in MiXCR, one entry per CDR3 protein. The sample shows just over 300,000 distinct CDR3 sequences, approximately 90% of them seen only once. Material: CD4+ T cells from PBMCs. The receptors shown here come from a human donor with multiple sclerosis.

This rearrangement joins TRBV9 to TRBJ2-7; no definite D call. Trimming left V 0 bases short and J 5 bases short, with 12 bases between. The length of the CDR3 is 14 residues. Germline lookup yields CDR1 SGDLS and CDR2 YYNGEE. The CDR3: CASSVDLLTNEQYF. The CDR3, as DNA: TGTGCCAGCAGCGTAGACTTACTAACGAACGAGCAGTACTTC.

The genes are TRBV6-6 and TRBJ1-4; TRBD1 matches at 7 bases. The CDR3 loop spans 13 amino acids. Germline trimming cut 8 bases from V and 4 bases from J; bases unmatched to any gene: 4. CDR1 is MNHNY and CDR2 is SVGAGI in the germline V gene (reference sequence). The CDR3 region is CASWDRNNEKLFF. In DNA form, the CDR3 reads TGTGCCAGCTGGGACAGAAATAATGAAAAACTGTTTTTT.

This clonotype has only a few counts. The rearrangement joins TRBV29-1 to TRBJ2-3; D is unresolved. The germline CDR1 and CDR2 sequences are SQVTM and ANQGSEA. The CDR3 has 12 residues. The CDR3 coding sequence is TGCAGTGGAACTCTCAGCACAGATACGCAGTATTTT. Encoded protein: CSGTLSTDTQYF.

The table lists this clonotype with a count of one. The V gene is TRBV30, the J gene TRBJ2-5; 10 bases agree with TRBD2. V was pared by 4 bases and J by 4 bases, with 12 bases of the junction left unmatched. Germline assignment: CDR1 GTSNPN and CDR2 SVGIG (reference sequence). There are 16 residues in the CDR3. The CDR3 nucleotides are TGTGCCTGGACCCGGGGGCTAGCGGGAGCGTCAGAGACCCAGTACTTC. As protein: CAWTRGLAGASETQYF.

The chain recombines TRBV9 with TRBJ2-3; D is ambiguous. Deletions cut 1 base from V and 6 bases from J, with 6 bases between. The germline gives CDR1 SGDLS, CDR2 YYNGEE. The CDR3 is 12 residues long. DNA of the CDR3: TGTGCCAGCAGCGTATCACAGGATACGCAGTATTTT. It yields the protein CASSVSQDTQYF.

This clonotype was seen just once. J is TRBJ2-1 and V is TRBV12-3 or TRBV12-4, with D possibly being TRBD2 (5 bases). The CDR3 has 12 residues. The V and J ends lost 6 bases and 4 bases respectively, with 7 bases between them. The CDR3 loop is CASRWEYNEQFF. The CDR3 DNA reads as TGTGCCAGCAGGTGGGAGTACAATGAGCAGTTCTTC.

This clonotype was counted once. The chain couples TRBV15 to TRBJ2-1; possibly TRBD1 for D (7 bases). This CDR3 contains 15 residues. Germline lookup yields CDR1 LNHNV and CDR2 YYDKDF (reference sequence). Trimming took 0 bases from V and 6 from J, leaving 12 bases between them. Here the CDR3 DNA reads TGTGCCACCAGCAGAGATCAGGGGGGAGGCAATGAGCAGTTCTTC. Its protein is CATSRDQGGGNEQFF.

V usage is TRBV5-4 and J usage is TRBJ2-5; 12 bases are a match to TRBD2. CDR1 SGHNT and CDR2 YYREEE come from the germline V gene (reference sequence). Germline trimming cut 4 bases from V and 4 bases from J; bases unmatched to any gene: 8. This CDR3 region has 16 residues. The CDR3 DNA reads TGTGCCAGCAGCCCTCCTAGCGGGAGGGCCCCAGAGACCCAGTACTTC. Its protein product is CASSPPSGRAPETQYF. The full variable domain, in which reference TRBV5-4 and TRBJ2-5 provide the parts outside the CDR3, is ETGVTQSPTHLIKTRGQQVTLRCSSQSGHNTVSWYQQALGQGPQFIFQYYREEENGRGNFPPRFSGLQFPNYSSELNVNALELDDSALYLCASSPPSGRAPETQYFGPGTRLLVL.

The rearrangement links TRBV6-6 to TRBJ1-5, with TRBD1 matching over 9 bases. The CDR3 has 14 residues. Germline assignment: CDR1 MNHNY and CDR2 SVGAGI (reference sequence). V lost 4 bases to trimming and J lost 11 bases; unmatched junction nucleotides: 9. CDR3 nucleotides: TGTGCCAGCAGTTTAGGGGGGGGACAGGGATCCCAGCATTTT. It yields the protein CASSLGGGQGSQHF.

This chain uses TRBV5-1 with TRBJ2-1; D perhaps matches TRBD1 (6 bases). V dropped 1 base and J dropped 4 bases, with 21 bases sitting between them. The CDR3 runs to 18 residues. CDR1 and CDR2 from the germline V gene are SGHRS and YFSETQ. CDR3 in amino acids: CASSLINLGWDTYNEQFF. CDR3 bases: TGCGCCAGCAGCTTGATAAACTTAGGCTGGGACACTTACAATGAGCAGTTCTTC.

This clonotype was picked up one time. The chain recombines TRBV5-1 with TRBJ2-3; D unclear. Trimming pared 1 base from V and 6 bases from J, leaving 9 bases between. The CDR3 sequence is 13 residues long. Germline CDR1 and CDR2: SGHRS and YFSETQ. As DNA, the CDR3 is TGCGCCAGCAGCTTGCCCTCCTCGGATACGCAGTATTTT. This gives the protein CASSLPSSDTQYF.

The chain carries TRBV4-2 and TRBJ2-7; 12 bases are shared with TRBD2. CDR1 is LGHNA and CDR2 is YNFKEQ in the germline V gene. V was clipped by 0 bases and J by 2 bases; unmatched bases: 5. The CDR3 runs 17 residues. CDR3 loop: CASSQDRLAGDPYEQYF. DNA for the CDR3: TGTGCCAGCAGCCAAGATAGACTAGCGGGGGACCCCTACGAGCAGTACTTC.

This chain uses TRBV29-1 with TRBJ1-2; D unclear. The germline gives CDR1 SQVTM, CDR2 ANQGSEA. The V end lost 6 bases, the J end lost 0 bases, and 11 bases lay between the germline ends. The CDR3 length is 13 residues. The CDR3 protein is CSVASSTNYGYTF. In nucleotides, the CDR3 is TGCAGCGTCGCGAGTTCCACTAACTATGGCTACACCTTC.

The rearrangement joins TRBV6-1 to TRBJ2-2; tentatively, D is TRBD2 (5 bases). Looked up from germline, CDR1 is MNHNS and CDR2 is SASEGT. V lost 6 bases to trimming and J lost 0 bases, with 11 bases between them. The CDR3 consists of 15 residues. CDR3 amino acids: CASRGGGANTGELFF. CDR3 DNA: TGTGCCAGCAGGGGCGGAGGCGCGAACACCGGGGAGCTGTTTTTT.

This chain links TRBV18 with TRBJ1-5, with D uncertain. CDR3 length equals 14 residues. V dropped 2 bases and J dropped 4 bases, with 9 bases sitting between them. Germline V gives CDR1 KGHSH, CDR2 LQKENI. The CDR3 loop reads CASSPGHRNQPQHF. As DNA, the CDR3 is TGTGCCAGCTCACCAGGTCACAGAAATCAGCCCCAGCATTTT.

J is TRBJ1-2 and V is TRBV20-1; D is unclear. Trimming stripped 0 bases from V and 10 bases from J, with 18 bases between. This CDR3 is built from 14 residues. Germline CDR1 and CDR2: DFQATT and SNEGSKA (reference sequence). The CDR3 DNA follows: TGCAGTGCTAGAGACCCGAAGGCCCGCAGTCACTACACCTTC. It translates to CSARDPKARSHYTF.

This chain links TRBV15 with TRBJ2-7; D ambiguous. CDR3 length: 14 residues. Germline V gene lookup returns CDR1 LNHNV and CDR2 YYDKDF (reference sequence). Trimming took 0 bases from V and 0 from J, leaving 6 bases between them. Here the CDR3 DNA reads TGTGCCACCAGCAGAGATCTGGGCTCCTACGAGCAGTACTTC. Its translation is CATSRDLGSYEQYF.

Notes on this clonotype: As the CDR3 is not closed by the conserved phenylalanine or tryptophan, this likely results from a read error. As DNA, the CDR3 is TGTGCCAGCAGCTCGGGGTCTGAAGCTTTCCTT. Translation gives CASSSGSEAFL. This chain uses TRBV7-9 with TRBJ1-1; D is unclear. With 4 bases removed from V and 6 bases from J, the gap between germline ends came to 6 bases. The CDR3 has 11 residues. The germline V gene encodes CDR1 SEHNR and CDR2 FQNEAQ (reference sequence).

This sequence joins TRBV7-2 and TRBJ2-7, with D maybe TRBD2 (7 bases). V was shortened by 3 bases and J by 4 bases, with 16 bases between the two germline ends. This CDR3 spans 15 amino acids. CDR1 is SGHTA, CDR2 FQGNSA, per germline. The CDR3, as DNA: TGTGCCAGCAGCTTTTCCAGGGGAGGGTCGTACGAGCAGTACTTC. It yields the protein CASSFSRGGSYEQYF.

This clonotype came up a few times. This chain connects TRBV12-3 or TRBV12-4 to TRBJ1-3; D unresolved. The CDR3 spans 13 residues. Trimming left V 3 bases short and J 2 bases short, with 5 bases between. The CDR3 DNA is TGTGCCAGCAGTTTGACGACTGGAAACACCATATATTTT. Translation gives CASSLTTGNTIYF.

The chain has TRBV30 and TRBJ2-7, with D uncertain. Trimming took 2 bases from V and 5 from J, leaving 10 bases between them. The CDR3 contains 12 residues. The germline CDR1 and CDR2 sequences are GTSNPN and SVGIG (reference sequence). The CDR3: CAWSSQSDEQYF. The CDR3 DNA follows: TGTGCCTGGAGTTCGCAAAGCGACGAGCAGTACTTC. Supplemented by reference TRBV30 and TRBJ2-7, the full variable domain reads SQTIHQWPATLVQPVGSPLSLECTVEGTSNPNLYWYRQAAGRGLQLLFYSVGIGQISSEVPQNLSASRPQDRQFILSSKKLLLSDSGFYLCAWSSQSDEQYFGPGTRLTVT.

The J gene is TRBJ2-1, the V gene TRBV5-1; 10 nucleotides align to TRBD1. Germline V CDR1 and CDR2: SGHRS, YFSETQ. CDR3 length equals 14 residues. The ends lost 0 bases at V and 9 bases at J; junction bases unmatched: 3. CDR3 in DNA: TGCGCCAGCAGCTTGGGAGGGACAGGGGCTGAGCAGTTCTTC. As protein: CASSLGGTGAEQFF.

The chain recombines TRBV3-1 with TRBJ2-5; D is tentatively TRBD1 or TRBD2 (6 bases each). Trimming cost V 7 bases and J 6 bases, with 15 bases left between them. Germline values: CDR1 LGHDT, CDR2 YNNKEL (reference sequence). This CDR3 region has 13 residues. The CDR3 region is CASTRGQKKTQYF. The CDR3 nucleotides read TGTGCCAGCACCCGGGGGCAAAAGAAGACCCAGTACTTC.

This chain joins TRBV14 and TRBJ1-1; 12 positions agree with TRBD1. Germline CDR1 reads SGHDN; CDR2 reads FVKESK. CDR3 length equals 17 residues. The J segment lost 5 bases and the V segment lost 4 bases, leaving 11 bases of the junction unmatched. Here the CDR3 DNA reads TGTGCCAGCAGCCCCCATTTCGGGGGACAGGGGGCAACTGAAGCTTTCTTT. Amino acids: CASSPHFGGQGATEAFF.

The V gene is TRBV20-1, the J gene TRBJ2-5; D possibly uses TRBD1 or TRBD2 (5 bases each). In germline, CDR1 is DFQATT, CDR2 SNEGSKA (reference sequence). The ends were cut back, 3 bases at V and 5 bases at J, with 19 bases in the middle. The CDR3 has 15 residues. CDR3 amino acids: CSARGVRATQETQYF. The CDR3 nucleotides are TGCAGTGCTAGGGGGGTGAGGGCGACTCAGGAGACCCAGTACTTC.